Below are 23 T cell receptor beta chains sequenced from a single sample in a study of read filtering for tumor transcriptome and immune sequencing. From 300 to 450 ng of RNA, a library with molecular barcoded alpha/delta and beta/gamma adaptors was made. TCRdb used MiXCR to reprocess the reads, holding one entry per CDR3 protein. The repertoire holds 100,000 to 150,000 distinct CDR3 sequences, with under 15% as singletons. Sample: a population of CD138-negative cells sorted from bone marrow. These receptor sequences come from a donor aged 40 or over with multiple myeloma.

V and J are TRBV27 and TRBJ2-5; 7 bases agree with TRBD1. Germline V gene lookup returns CDR1 MNHEY and CDR2 SMNVEV (reference sequence). V shed 6 bases and J 1 base; nucleotides not matched to a gene: 14. This CDR3 region has 17 residues. The CDR3 loop is CASSLSPGTASQETQYF. The CDR3 DNA is TGTGCCAGCAGCCTTTCCCCCGGGACAGCGAGCCAAGAGACCCAGTACTTC.

This clonotype was counted only a few times. The rearrangement joins TRBV28 to TRBJ1-5; D is unresolved. V shed 6 bases and J shed 3 bases, with 12 bases lying between them. The CDR3 loop spans 14 amino acids. CDR1 is MDHEN and CDR2 is SYDVKM in the germline V gene. This chain's CDR3 is CASSRLNLNQPQHF. Written as DNA, the CDR3 is TGTGCCAGCAGCAGACTCAACCTCAATCAGCCCCAGCATTTT.

This clonotype was observed at least ten times. The rearrangement uses TRBV7-2 and TRBJ2-7; either TRBD1 or TRBD2 may fit D (5 bases each). This CDR3 is 14 amino acids long. V shed 0 bases and J shed 3 bases, with 9 bases lying between them. The germline V gene encodes CDR1 SGHTA and CDR2 FQGNSA. CDR3 sequence reads: CASSLAWGNYEQYF. In DNA form, the CDR3 reads TGTGCCAGCAGCTTAGCGTGGGGGAACTACGAGCAGTACTTC.

This clonotype showed up just a few times. The CDR3 region is CASSLQGPLSGNTIYF. The CDR3 DNA reads as TGTGCCAGCAGCTTACAGGGGCCCCTCTCTGGAAACACCATATATTTT. The rearrangement links TRBV7-9 to TRBJ1-3; weak D call: TRBD1 (6 bases). The germline V gene encodes CDR1 SEHNR and CDR2 FQNEAQ (reference sequence). Trimming took 2 bases from V and 0 from J, leaving 11 bases between them. This CDR3 region has 16 residues.

This clonotype was observed many times. The chain joins TRBV12-3 or TRBV12-4 to TRBJ1-5; 7 nucleotides line up with TRBD1. The CDR3 runs to 16 residues. The V gene end was trimmed by 3 bases and the J gene end by 6 bases; junction bases not matched to a gene: 11. The DNA for the CDR3 is TGTGCCAGCAGTTTTAGTGGAGGGGGCGGAAGTCAGCCCCAGCATTTT. Amino acids: CASSFSGGGGSQPQHF.

Comment on this clonotype: This could be a read error, since a much larger clone is one nucleotide away. The chain is built from TRBV7-3 and TRBJ1-1, with 8 nucleotides matching TRBD1. This CDR3 has 13 amino acids. Germline V gene data show CDR1 as SGHTA and CDR2 as FQGTGA. The CDR3 loop is CAGSLTGGVEAFF. The CDR3 nucleotides are TGTGCCGGCAGCTTAACAGGGGGTGTTGAAGCTTTCTTT. Together with reference TRBV7-3 and TRBJ1-1, the CDR3 gives the full variable domain: GAGVSQTPSNKVTEKGKYVELRCDPISGHTALYWYRQSLGQGPEFLIYFQGTGAADDSGLPNDRFFAVRPEGSVSTLKIQRTERGDSAVYLCAGSLTGGVEAFFGQGTRLTVV.

This clonotype was found many times. The rearrangement links TRBV27 to TRBJ1-6; 11 positions match TRBD1. Germline CDR1 and CDR2: MNHEY and SMNVEV (reference sequence). Trimming cost V 0 bases and J 10 bases; bases outside gene matches: 8. The CDR3 consists of 17 residues. CDR3 amino acids: CASSLSGAGTGGSPLHF. The CDR3 DNA reads as TGTGCCAGCAGTTTATCGGGCGCCGGGACAGGGGGGTCACCCCTCCACTTT.

This clonotype appeared many times. The chain carries TRBV20-1 and TRBJ2-7; 13 bases line up with TRBD2. The CDR3 loop spans 13 amino acids. Germline-derived CDR1 and CDR2 are DFQATT and SNEGSKA (reference sequence). J gave up 5 bases and V 6 bases, and 4 bases lay outside the gene matches. DNA of the CDR3: TGCAGTGCCACTGGACTAGCGGGAGACGAGCAGTACTTC. Protein sequence: CSATGLAGDEQYF.

This clonotype was counted at least ten times. The V and J genes are TRBV19 and TRBJ2-1; D unclear. This CDR3 has 12 amino acids. Germline V gene lookup returns CDR1 LNHDA and CDR2 SQIVND (reference sequence). Trimming pared 2 bases from V and 9 bases from J, leaving 8 bases between. The CDR3 here is CASSISVGEQFF. As DNA, the CDR3 is TGTGCCAGTAGTATATCCGTTGGTGAGCAGTTCTTC. Supplemented by reference TRBV19 and TRBJ2-1, the full variable domain reads DGGITQSPKYLFRKEGQNVTLSCEQNLNHDAMYWYRQDPGQGLRLIYYSQIVNDFQKGDIAEGYSVSREKKESFPLTVTSAQKNPTAFYLCASSISVGEQFFGPGTRLTVL.

This clonotype appeared many times. The V call is TRBV6-2 or TRBV6-3, the J call TRBJ2-1; 13 positions match TRBD2. The CDR3 totals 15 residues. V lost 7 bases and J lost 9; bases outside the gene matches: 9. Germline CDR1 reads MNHEY; CDR2 reads SVGEGT. The CDR3 region is CASTLLAGGLAEQFF. The CDR3 DNA follows: TGTGCCAGCACCTTACTAGCGGGAGGGCTCGCTGAGCAGTTCTTC.

The sample holds many counts of this clonotype. The chain links TRBV29-1 to TRBJ2-4; 8 nucleotides line up with TRBD1. V lost 4 bases, J lost 4 bases, and 18 bases stayed unmatched. The CDR3 consists of 18 residues. CDR1 and CDR2 from the germline V gene are SQVTM and ANQGSEA. This CDR3 reads CSVVSLGDRTSRKNIQYF. CDR3 bases: TGCAGCGTTGTCAGTCTGGGGGACAGGACCTCTCGTAAAAACATTCAGTACTTC. The full variable domain, its missing parts supplied by reference TRBV29-1 and TRBJ2-4, is SAVISQKPSRDICQRGTSLTIQCQVDSQVTMMFWYRQQPGQSLTLIATANQGSEATYESGFVIDKFPISRPNLTFSTLTVSNMSPEDSSIYLCSVVSLGDRTSRKNIQYFGAGTRLSVL.

Note on this clonotype: One base separates it from a far larger clone, so it is likely a read error. V is TRBV6-1 and J is TRBJ2-1; TRBD2 matches at 7 bases. Germline V lookup: CDR1 MNHNS, CDR2 SASEGT. CDR3 length equals 15 residues. Trimming cost V 3 bases and J 2 bases; bases outside gene matches: 4. For the CDR3, the DNA is TGTGCCAGCAGTGAGGGACTACCTACCTACAATGAGCAGTTCTTC. Translating gives CASSEGLPTYNEQFF.

The table lists this clonotype with many counts. The V and J genes are TRBV27 and TRBJ2-7; maybe TRBD1 (5 bases). V was cut by 2 bases and J by 0 bases, with 23 bases left in between. The CDR3 is made up of 19 amino acids. The germline gives CDR1 MNHEY, CDR2 SMNVEV (reference sequence). DNA for the CDR3: TGTGCCAGCAGTTTAAGGTGGGGTGACAGTCGGGTCAGCTCCTACGAGCAGTACTTC. This translates into CASSLRWGDSRVSSYEQYF.

This clonotype has at least ten counts. The CDR3 protein is CSARDAGLATNTGELFF. In DNA, the CDR3 is TGCAGTGCTAGAGATGCTGGACTAGCGACGAACACCGGGGAGCTGTTTTTT. V gene TRBV20-1 combines with J gene TRBJ2-2; 9 bases match TRBD2. Germline trimming cut 0 bases from V and 0 bases from J; bases unmatched to any gene: 5. The length of the CDR3 is 17 residues. The germline V gene encodes CDR1 DFQATT and CDR2 SNEGSKA (reference sequence).

As for this clonotype: Its ends do not fully match the called genes, so a read error is possible. V and J are TRBV6-5 and TRBJ2-7; the match to TRBD2 covers 14 bases. CDR3 size: 23 residues. In germline, CDR1 is MNHEY, CDR2 SVGAGI. The CDR3 loop reads CASSYSRDIPFGTSGRSSYGQYF. CDR3 in DNA: TGTGCCAGCAGTTATTCTAGGGACATCCCCTTTGGGACTAGCGGGAGAAGCTCCTACGGGCAGTACTTC.

As concerns this clonotype: This may arise from a read error, as a much more abundant clone is one base away. The chain couples TRBV5-1 to TRBJ2-2; 7 nucleotides match TRBD1. The germline gives CDR1 SGHRS, CDR2 YFSETQ. The CDR3 is made up of 15 amino acids. The CDR3 coding sequence is TGCGCCAGCAGCTACGTACAGGGGTCCACCGGGGAGCCGTTTTTT. It specifies CASSYVQGSTGEPFF. Filled out from reference TRBV5-1 and TRBJ2-2, the complete variable domain reads KAGVTQTPRYLIKTRGQQVTLSCSPISGHRSVSWYQQTPGQGLQFLFEYFSETQRNKGNFPGRFSGRQFSNSRSEMNVSTLELGDSALYLCASSYVQGSTGEPFFGEGSRLTVL.

This clonotype was seen many times. V is TRBV9 and J is TRBJ2-2, with 11 bases identical to TRBD2. The V gene's germline CDR1 is SGDLS and CDR2 YYNGEE. The J segment lost 1 base and the V segment lost 3 bases, leaving 2 bases of the junction unmatched. The CDR3 covers 16 residues. The DNA of the CDR3 is TGTGCCAGCAGCGCCACTAGCGGGGGGAACACCGGGGAGCTGTTTTTT. Encoded protein: CASSATSGGNTGELFF.

Regarding this clonotype: A much larger clone sits a single nucleotide away, making a read error possible. The chain couples TRBV27 to TRBJ1-6, with TRBD1 identical over 7 bases. The CDR3 has 14 residues. Germline CDR1 reads MNHEY; CDR2 reads SMNVEV (reference sequence). This CDR3 is CACSLRDRDSPLHF. In nucleotides, the CDR3 is TGTGCCTGCAGTTTAAGGGACAGAGATTCACCCCTCCACTTT.

This clonotype was recorded at least ten times. This rearrangement joins TRBV7-9 to TRBJ2-1, with D perhaps matching TRBD1 or TRBD2 (5 bases each). V gave up 4 bases and J gave up 6 bases, with 10 bases separating them. This CDR3 region has 13 residues. Germline V gives CDR1 SEHNR, CDR2 FQNEAQ (reference sequence). The DNA for the CDR3 is TGTGCCAGCAGCTGGGACCTTCCCAATGAGCAGTTCTTC. Its protein is CASSWDLPNEQFF.

This clonotype has a count of ten or more. The gene calls are TRBV24-1 and TRBJ2-1, with TRBD1 matching 9 bases. Germline CDR1 KGHDR, CDR2 SFDVKD. The V gene end was trimmed by 5 bases and the J gene end by 6 bases; junction bases not matched to a gene: 10. This CDR3 has 16 amino acids. CDR3 DNA: TGTGCCACCAGTGCTACAGGGGGCGGGTGGGGCAATGAGCAGTTCTTC. Its translation: CATSATGGGWGNEQFF.

In its sample, this clonotype was seen many times. The CDR3 region has the DNA TGTGCCAGCAGCGGTCTAGCGGGAGTCTCAGATACGCAGTATTTT. Its protein is CASSGLAGVSDTQYF. The chain uses TRBV12-3 or TRBV12-4 and TRBJ2-3, with 10 bases that match TRBD2. The trim removed 6 bases at V and 4 bases at J, leaving 7 bases unmatched. This CDR3 region has 15 residues.

This clonotype was seen repeatedly, ten times or more. The junction shows a germline mismatch at one end, possibly a read error. The chain has TRBV4-3 and TRBJ2-7; 7 bases fit TRBD2. CDR1 is LGHNA, CDR2 YSLEER, per germline. The CDR3 contains 15 residues. CDR3 DNA sequence: TGTGCCAGCAGCCAACAATTCGGACGGGAGGACGAGCAGTACTTC. This codes for CASSQQFGREDEQYF.

CDR3 sequence reads: CASSLGGIATGELFF. Here the CDR3 DNA reads TGTGCCAGCAGCTTAGGCGGGATCGCCACCGGGGAGCTGTTTTTT. V is TRBV13 and J is TRBJ2-2, with D possibly matching TRBD2 (5 bases). The CDR3 runs to 15 residues. Germline values: CDR1 PRHDT, CDR2 FYEKMQ (reference sequence). The V and J ends lost 0 bases and 4 bases respectively, with 9 bases between them.